This T cell receptor (beta chain) was sequenced in a study of human T cells and chemical hapten exposure. Study details: DPC at 2% was the sensitizing agent, placed on 2 cm by 2 cm of upper inner arm skin.

MiXCR, run by TCRdb on the RACE reads, gives a single entry per CDR3 protein. The data show more than 80,000 distinct CDR3 sequences, 9.5% to 14% seen once. Time point reported: pre-sensitization, week 0. Treatment specified: therapeutic diphenylcyclopropenone sensitization with weekly scalp DPC. V was pared by 6 bases and J by 4 bases, with 8 bases of the junction left unmatched. Germline V gene lookup returns CDR1 MNHEY and CDR2 SMNVEV (reference sequence). The CDR3 extends over 14 amino acids. This rearrangement joins TRBV27 to TRBJ1-1; 7 bases are a match to TRBD1. The source material was whole blood, sampled in connection with sensitization to the hapten diphenylcyclopropenone (DPC). The TCR comes from a woman aged 60 to 75 with alopecia areata. Some clones in this sample may be carry-over from other donors' samples. CDR3 protein: CASRLDRASTEAFF. The DNA of the CDR3 is TGTGCCAGCAGGCTAGACAGGGCTAGCACTGAAGCTTTCTTT.